This T cell receptor beta chain was obtained from a study of cytomegalovirus exposure and HLA in healthy donors. Notes on the study in general: In vitro checks showed that three CMV-associated chains really do target CMV antigens.

PCR employed 60 Vbeta and 13 Jbeta primers. The protocol was immunoSEQ multiplex PCR, while the TCRdb copy is restricted to in-frame clones and leaves out a portion. In the table there are about 190,000 clones, 65% to 85% of which are singletons. Germline CDR1 is SGHRS and CDR2 is YFSETQ. The CDR3 totals 14 residues. The V end lost 1 base, the J end lost 3 bases, and 8 bases lay between the germline ends. In the case of this clone: Its antigen is undetermined.

Sequenced material: PBMCs. The sequence was collected from a woman aged 18-35 years in good health and CMV-seronegative. The chain uses TRBV5-1 and TRBJ1-5; a possible D gene is TRBD1 (5 bases). The CDR3 loop reads CASSLTGYNQPQHF. The CDR3 DNA reads as TGCGCCAGCAGCTTGACAGGTTACAATCAGCCCCAGCATTTT. The whole variable domain, remainder taken from reference TRBV5-1 and TRBJ1-5, is KAGVTQTPRYLIKTRGQQVTLSCSPISGHRSVSWYQQTPGQGLQFLFEYFSETQRNKGNFPGRFSGRQFSNSRSEMNVSTLELGDSALYLCASSLTGYNQPQHFGDGTRLSIL.